Each of the 4 T cell receptor beta chains below was sequenced from the same sample in a study of T cells in Graves' hyperthyroidism and ophthalmopathy. TCR beta CDR3 regions were amplified from RNA. The HTBI primer set served for first-round RT-PCR of the TCR CDR3. One entry per CDR3 protein, called by TCRdb with MiXCR from the multiplex PCR reads. The profile covers some 270,000 distinct CDR3 sequences, with approximately 14% appearing a single time and less than 8% taken by the ten largest. Sequencing used blood. The receptors originated from a woman aged 40-49 years with Graves' hyperthyroidism.

The chain is built from TRBV24-1 and TRBJ2-1, with a weak D call TRBD2 (6 bases). The ends were cut back, 2 bases at V and 0 bases at J, with 13 bases in the middle. Germline loops: CDR1 KGHDR, CDR2 SFDVKD. The CDR3 is made up of 17 amino acids. The CDR3 sequence is CATSDWNSGSSYNEQFF. For the CDR3, the DNA is TGTGCCACCAGTGATTGGAATAGCGGTAGCTCCTACAATGAGCAGTTCTTC.

V is TRBV2 and J is TRBJ2-2; 9 bases map to TRBD1. Germline V gene data show CDR1 as SNHLY and CDR2 as FYNNEI. The CDR3 spans 15 residues. The J segment lost 9 bases and the V segment lost 7 bases, leaving 12 bases of the junction unmatched. The CDR3 here is CASNPGQGWSRELFF. Written as DNA, the CDR3 is TGTGCCAGCAACCCCGGACAGGGGTGGTCCAGGGAGCTGTTTTTT.

This clonotype was seen ten or more times. The rearrangement joins TRBV28 to TRBJ2-5; 9 nucleotides line up with TRBD2. V was clipped by 8 bases and J by 2 bases; unmatched bases: 6. This CDR3 comprises 14 residues. Germline CDR1 and CDR2: MDHEN and SYDVKM. This CDR3 is CASASAGGQETQYF. CDR3 nucleotide sequence: TGTGCCAGCGCTAGCGCGGGGGGGCAAGAGACCCAGTACTTC.

This clonotype was seen ten or more times. The chain recombines TRBV6-1 with TRBJ1-5; no firm D call. V lost 4 bases and J 3 bases, leaving 7 bases between the germline ends. This CDR3 has 13 residues. Germline V gene data show CDR1 as MNHNS and CDR2 as SASEGT. CDR3 DNA: TGTGCCAGCAGTGCAGGATTCAATCAGCCCCAGCATTTT. Translation: CASSAGFNQPQHF.